This T cell receptor (beta chain) is from a study of Ad26.COV2.S vaccination and SARS-CoV-2 variants. Study-wide background: Within the COV1001 Ad26.COV2.S trial arm, the donor was enrolled. Study results and caveats: People who got the vaccine or the placebo had similar non-spike TCR breadth.

Libraries were prepared by immunoSEQ multiplex PCR; TCRdb keeps only in-frame clonotypes and omits some of them. Of around 270,000 clones listed, around nine tenths were seen once; the top ten hold approximately 3%. Treatment defined: roughly 19 received Ad26.COV2.S at low or high dose, single or two shots; 5 received placebo; per-sample allocation not given. Specimens were obtained on day 63 following the first vaccine or placebo injection. A single count supports this clone. Its cognate antigen is unknown. V was trimmed by 4 bases and J by 3 bases, leaving 10 bases between them. CDR1 SNHLY and CDR2 FYNNEI come from the germline V gene. This CDR3 contains 13 residues.

This chain joins TRBV2 and TRBJ2-7; D might be TRBD2 (5 bases). The starting material was peripheral blood, obtained in a trial of Ad26.COV2.S vaccine versus placebo. The sequence was obtained from a person aged 18-65 years who received the Ad26.COV2.S COVID-19 vaccine or a placebo. The CDR3 protein is CASSVGLNYEQYF. CDR3 DNA sequence: TGTGCCAGCAGTGTAGGACTGAACTACGAGCAGTACTTC.